The sequence of this T cell receptor beta chain was determined in a study of blood T cell repertoires in COVID-19. Overall study context: Specimens from acute and convalescent COVID-19 originated in the United States, Italy and Spain. Sample material is recorded as cDNA or gDNA derived from T cells, B-cell-depleted T cells, or PBMCs.

This CDR3 is built from 13 residues. Germline CDR1 SGHRS, CDR2 YFSETQ. V lost 4 bases, J lost 7 bases, and 1 base stayed unmatched. Original processing notes: Amplification of reference gene primers was used by the study to estimate nucleated cell counts. The table came from immunoSEQ multiplex PCR; TCRdb's copy has only in-frame clones and leaves some out. That table is the source of V, J and clone size, and D and trimming were worked out from the DNA. The top ten hold 7.9% of the sample, which has 110,000 or so clones, about nine tenths seen once. Sequencing used peripheral blood. This clonotype originated in an older man who had recovered from COVID-19. This sequence joins TRBV5-1 and TRBJ2-7; 14 bases fit TRBD2. The CDR3 sequence: CASSRTSGGEQYF. As DNA, the CDR3 is TGCGCCAGCAGCCGGACTAGCGGGGGGGAGCAGTACTTC.